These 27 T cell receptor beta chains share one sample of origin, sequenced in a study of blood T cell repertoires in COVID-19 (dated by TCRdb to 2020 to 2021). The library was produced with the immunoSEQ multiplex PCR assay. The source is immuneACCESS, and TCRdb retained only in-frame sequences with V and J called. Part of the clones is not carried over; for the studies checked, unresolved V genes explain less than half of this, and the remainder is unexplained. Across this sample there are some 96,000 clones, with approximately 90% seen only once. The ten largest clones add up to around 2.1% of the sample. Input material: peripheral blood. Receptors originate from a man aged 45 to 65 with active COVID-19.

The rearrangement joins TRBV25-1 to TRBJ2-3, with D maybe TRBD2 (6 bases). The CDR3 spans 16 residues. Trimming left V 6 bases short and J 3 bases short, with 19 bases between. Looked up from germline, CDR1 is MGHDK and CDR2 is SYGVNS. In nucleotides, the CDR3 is TGTGCCAGCAGGGCCCGGACTATCTTCGGGACAGATACGCAGTATTTT. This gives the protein CASRARTIFGTDTQYF.

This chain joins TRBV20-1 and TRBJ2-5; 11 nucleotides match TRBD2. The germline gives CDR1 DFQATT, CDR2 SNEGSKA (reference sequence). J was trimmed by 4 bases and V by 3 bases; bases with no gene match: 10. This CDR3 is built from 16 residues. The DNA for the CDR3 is TGCAGTGCTAGTATTATTAGCGGGGGGGCCCCAGAGACCCAGTACTTC. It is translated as CSASIISGGAPETQYF.

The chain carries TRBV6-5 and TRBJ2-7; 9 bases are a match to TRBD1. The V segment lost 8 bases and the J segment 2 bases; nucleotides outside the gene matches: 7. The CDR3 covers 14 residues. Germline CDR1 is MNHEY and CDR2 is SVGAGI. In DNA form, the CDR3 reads TGTGCCAGCTCCCCGGGACAGGGCGCCTACGAGCAGTACTTC. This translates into CASSPGQGAYEQYF.

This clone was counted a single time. DNA of the CDR3: TGTGCCAGCAGCGCACCCGGACAGTTGCCATCACCCCTCCACTTT. This sequence encodes CASSAPGQLPSPLHF. The gene calls are TRBV7-9 and TRBJ1-6, with a tentative D call TRBD1 (6 bases). Trimming shortened V by 5 bases and J by 10 bases, and 18 bases separated the two germline ends. Germline assignment: CDR1 SEHNR and CDR2 FQNEAQ (reference sequence). The CDR3 spans 15 residues.

The CDR3 reads CASSLVGGTGANVLTF. For the CDR3, the DNA is TGTGCCAGCAGCTTGGTGGGAGGGACTGGGGCCAACGTCCTGACTTTC. The chain recombines TRBV5-5 with TRBJ2-6; 7 nucleotides align to TRBD2. The V and J ends lost 0 bases and 2 bases, in that order; junction bases with no gene match: 2. This CDR3 region has 16 residues. Germline values: CDR1 SGHKS, CDR2 YYEKEE (reference sequence).

The CDR3 coding sequence is TGTGCCTGGATTCGATGGGGGTTCGAAGAGCTACAGGGCCCAGACCGGCTAAACACTGAAGCTTTCTTT. Residues: CAWIRWGFEELQGPDRLNTEAFF. The rearrangement links TRBV30 to TRBJ1-1; D possibly corresponds to TRBD1 (6 bases). The CDR3 runs to 23 residues. CDR1 and CDR2 (germline): GTSNPN, SVGIG (reference sequence). V was cut by 4 bases and J by 2 bases, with 41 bases left in between. Full variable domain (rest looked up from reference TRBV30 and TRBJ1-1): SQTIHQWPATLVQPVGSPLSLECTVEGTSNPNLYWYRQAAGRGLQLLFYSVGIGQISSEVPQNLSASRPQDRQFILSSKKLLLSDSGFYLCAWIRWGFEELQGPDRLNTEAFFGQGTRLTVV.

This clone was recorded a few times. CDR3 in DNA: TGTGCCAGCAGTTACTCCGGGAAGAGGTTGAACACTGAAGCTTTCTTT. Translating gives CASSYSGKRLNTEAFF. The chain uses TRBV6-2 or TRBV6-3 and TRBJ1-1; D uncertain. The CDR3 has 16 amino acids. Germline V gene sequence: CDR1 MNHEY, CDR2 SVGEGT. Between the trimmed V and J ends, which lost 0 bases and 0 bases, there was a span of 11 bases.

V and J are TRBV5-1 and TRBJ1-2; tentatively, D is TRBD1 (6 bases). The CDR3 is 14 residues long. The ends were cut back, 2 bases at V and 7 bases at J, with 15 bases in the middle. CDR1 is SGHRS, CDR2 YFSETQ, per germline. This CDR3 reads CASSFSPGGAGYTF. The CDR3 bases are TGCGCCAGCAGCTTCTCCCCCGGGGGGGCTGGCTACACCTTC.

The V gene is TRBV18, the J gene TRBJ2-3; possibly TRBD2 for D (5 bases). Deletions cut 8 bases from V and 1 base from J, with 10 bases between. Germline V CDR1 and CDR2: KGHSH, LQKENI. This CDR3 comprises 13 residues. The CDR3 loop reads CASGGVGTDTQYF. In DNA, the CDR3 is TGTGCCAGCGGAGGAGTCGGCACAGATACGCAGTATTTT.

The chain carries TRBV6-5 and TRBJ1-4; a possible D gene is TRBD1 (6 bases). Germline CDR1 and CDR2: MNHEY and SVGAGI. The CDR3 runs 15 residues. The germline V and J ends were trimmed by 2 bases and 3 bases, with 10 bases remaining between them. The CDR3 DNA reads TGTGCCAGCAGTTACGTCAGGGGTGCTAATGAAAAACTGTTTTTT. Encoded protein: CASSYVRGANEKLFF.

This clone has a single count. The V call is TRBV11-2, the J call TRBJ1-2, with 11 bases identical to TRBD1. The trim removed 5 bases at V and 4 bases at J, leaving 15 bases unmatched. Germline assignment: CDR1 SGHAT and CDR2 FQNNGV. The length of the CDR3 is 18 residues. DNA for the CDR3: TGTGCCAGCAGCCTTACCACTTCGGACAGGGGGCAGGTCTATGGCTACACCTTC. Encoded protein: CASSLTTSDRGQVYGYTF.

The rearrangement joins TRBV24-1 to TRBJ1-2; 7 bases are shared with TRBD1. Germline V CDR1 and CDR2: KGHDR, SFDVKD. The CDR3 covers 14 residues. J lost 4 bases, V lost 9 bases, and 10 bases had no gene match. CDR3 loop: CATSGSGQFYGYTF. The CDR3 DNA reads TGTGCCACCTCCGGCTCGGGACAGTTCTATGGCTACACCTTC.

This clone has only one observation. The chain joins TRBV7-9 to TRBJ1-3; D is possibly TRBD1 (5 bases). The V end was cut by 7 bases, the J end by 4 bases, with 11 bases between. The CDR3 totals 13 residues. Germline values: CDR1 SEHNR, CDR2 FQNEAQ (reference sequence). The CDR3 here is CASIPGAGNTIYF. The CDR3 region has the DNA TGTGCCAGCATCCCTGGGGCCGGAAACACCATATATTTT.

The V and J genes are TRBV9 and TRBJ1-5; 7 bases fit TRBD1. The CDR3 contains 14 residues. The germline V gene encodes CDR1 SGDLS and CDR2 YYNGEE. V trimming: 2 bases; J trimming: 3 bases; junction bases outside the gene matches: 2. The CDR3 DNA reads TGTGCCAGCAGCGTCGGGACAGTCAATCAGCCCCAGCATTTT. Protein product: CASSVGTVNQPQHF.

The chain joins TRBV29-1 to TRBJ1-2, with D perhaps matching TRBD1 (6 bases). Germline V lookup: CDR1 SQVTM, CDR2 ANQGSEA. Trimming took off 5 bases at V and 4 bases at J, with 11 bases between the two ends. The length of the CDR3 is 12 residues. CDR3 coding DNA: TGCAGCGTTACAGGACAGAGCTATGGCTACACCTTC. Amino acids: CSVTGQSYGYTF.

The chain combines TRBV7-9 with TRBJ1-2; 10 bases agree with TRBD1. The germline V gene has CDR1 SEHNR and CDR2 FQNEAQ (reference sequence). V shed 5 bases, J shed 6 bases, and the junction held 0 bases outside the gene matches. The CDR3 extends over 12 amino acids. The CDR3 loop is CASSGQGDGYTF. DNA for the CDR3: TGTGCCAGCAGCGGACAGGGGGATGGCTACACCTTC. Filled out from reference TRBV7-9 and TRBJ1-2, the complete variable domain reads DTGVSQNPRHKITKRGQNVTFRCDPISEHNRLYWYRQTLGQGPEFLTYFQNEAQLEKSRLLSDRFSAERPKGSFSTLEIQRTEQGDSAMYLCASSGQGDGYTFGSGTRLTVV.

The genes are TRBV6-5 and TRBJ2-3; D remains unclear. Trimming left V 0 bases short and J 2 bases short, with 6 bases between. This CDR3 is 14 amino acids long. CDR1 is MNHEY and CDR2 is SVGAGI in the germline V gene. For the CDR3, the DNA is TGTGCCAGCAGTTACTCCACAGCCACAGATACGCAGTATTTT. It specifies CASSYSTATDTQYF.

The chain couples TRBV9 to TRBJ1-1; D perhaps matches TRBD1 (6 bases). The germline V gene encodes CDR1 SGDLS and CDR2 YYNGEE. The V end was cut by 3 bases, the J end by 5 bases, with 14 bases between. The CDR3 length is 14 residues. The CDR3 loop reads CASSASGVLTEAFF. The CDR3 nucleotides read TGTGCCAGCAGCGCTTCAGGGGTCTTGACTGAAGCTTTCTTT.

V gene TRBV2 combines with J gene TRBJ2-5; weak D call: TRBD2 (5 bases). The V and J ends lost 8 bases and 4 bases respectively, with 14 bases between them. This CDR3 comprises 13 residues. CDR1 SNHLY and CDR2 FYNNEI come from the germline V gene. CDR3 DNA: TGTGCCAGCGAGGAATCGGGAAGAGAGACCCAGTACTTC. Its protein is CASEESGRETQYF.

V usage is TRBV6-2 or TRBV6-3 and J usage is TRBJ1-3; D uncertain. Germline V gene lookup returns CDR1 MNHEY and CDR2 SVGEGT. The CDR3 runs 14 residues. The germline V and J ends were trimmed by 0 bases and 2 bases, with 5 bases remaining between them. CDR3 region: CASSYSTAGNTIYF. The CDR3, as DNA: TGTGCCAGCAGTTACTCAACGGCTGGAAACACCATATATTTT.

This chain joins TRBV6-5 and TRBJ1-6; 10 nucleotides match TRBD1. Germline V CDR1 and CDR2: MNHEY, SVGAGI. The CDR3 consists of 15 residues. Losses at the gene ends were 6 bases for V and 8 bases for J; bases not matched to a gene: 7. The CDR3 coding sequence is TGTGCCAGCAGCCACCGGGACAGGGGATATTCACCCCTCCACTTT. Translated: CASSHRDRGYSPLHF.

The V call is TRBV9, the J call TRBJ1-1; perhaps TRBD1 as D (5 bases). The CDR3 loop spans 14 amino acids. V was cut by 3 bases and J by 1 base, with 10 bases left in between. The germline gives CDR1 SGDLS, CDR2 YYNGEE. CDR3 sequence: CASSATEQNTEAFF. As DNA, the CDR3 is TGTGCCAGCAGCGCGACAGAACAGAACACTGAAGCTTTCTTT. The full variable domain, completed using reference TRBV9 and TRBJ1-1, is DSGVTQTPKHLITATGQRVTLRCSPRSGDLSVYWYQQSLDQGLQFLIQYYNGEERAKGNILERFSAQQFPDLHSELNLSSLELGDSALYFCASSATEQNTEAFFGQGTRLTVV.

CDR3 protein: CASSPGAYNEKLFF. Written as DNA, the CDR3 is TGTGCCAGCAGCCCAGGGGCTTATAATGAAAAACTGTTTTTT. The chain links TRBV7-8 to TRBJ1-4, with a possible D match to TRBD1 (6 bases). The V end was cut by 5 bases, the J end by 4 bases, with 11 bases between. There are 14 residues in the CDR3. The germline V gene has CDR1 SGHVS and CDR2 FQNEAQ.

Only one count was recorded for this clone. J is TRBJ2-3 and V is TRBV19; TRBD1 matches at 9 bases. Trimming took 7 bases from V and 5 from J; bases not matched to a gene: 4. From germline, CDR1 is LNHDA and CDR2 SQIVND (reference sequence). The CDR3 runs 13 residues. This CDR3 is CASMTGGKDTQYF. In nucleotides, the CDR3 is TGTGCCAGTATGACAGGGGGAAAAGATACGCAGTATTTT.

CDR3 residues: CASSSQGTEAFF. CDR3 bases: TGCGCCAGCAGCTCACAGGGTACTGAAGCTTTCTTT. This chain connects TRBV5-1 to TRBJ1-1, with D possibly TRBD1 on 6 matching bases. The CDR3 sequence is 12 residues long. Germline CDR1 is SGHRS and CDR2 is YFSETQ. Trimming removed 3 bases at V and 5 bases at J, with 8 bases between.

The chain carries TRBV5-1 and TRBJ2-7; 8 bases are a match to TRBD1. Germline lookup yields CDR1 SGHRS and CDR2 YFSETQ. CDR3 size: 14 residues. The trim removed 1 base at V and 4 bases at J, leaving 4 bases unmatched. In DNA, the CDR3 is TGCGCCAGCAGCTTGACAGGGGGGCCTTACGAGCAGTACGTC. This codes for CASSLTGGPYEQYV.

The CDR3 coding sequence is TGTGCCAGCAGCGTAGGGACAGTCGTAACAGATACGCAGTATTTT. The encoded protein is CASSVGTVVTDTQYF. This chain connects TRBV9 to TRBJ2-3, with a possible D match to TRBD1 (6 bases). Trimming cost V 0 bases and J 3 bases, with 11 bases left between them. The CDR3 has 15 residues. Germline loops: CDR1 SGDLS, CDR2 YYNGEE.